The 8 T cell receptor beta chains presented below share a single source sample, sequenced in a study of T cell repertoires in cytomegalovirus infection. For these receptors, no antigen is known. TCRdb reprocessed the reads via MiXCR and lists one record per CDR3 protein. The sample lists approximately 1,000,000 distinct CDR3 sequences, around 31% seen once, with about 14% in the top ten. The sample consisted of cultured CD8+ T cells from PBMCs, taken from culture after CMV antigen stimulation. These receptors were collected from a human donor in good health (CMV status not recorded). Some clones in this sample may be carry-over from other donors' samples.

This clonotype was recorded at least ten times. The CDR3 DNA is TGTGCCAGCAGCCCTGGACAGGGGGGAGAGACCCAGTACTTC. This gives the protein CASSPGQGGETQYF. The rearrangement links TRBV7-8 to TRBJ2-5; TRBD1 matches 10 bases. The CDR3 sequence is 14 residues long. Losses at the gene ends were 5 bases for V and 4 bases for J; bases not matched to a gene: 4. Germline values: CDR1 SGHVS, CDR2 FQNEAQ. Based on the CDR3 plus reference TRBV7-8 and TRBJ2-5, the full variable domain is GAGVSQSPRYKVAKRGQDVALRCDPISGHVSLFWYQQALGQGPEFLTYFQNEAQLDKSGLPSDRFFAERPEGSVSTLKIQRTQQEDSAVYLCASSPGQGGETQYFGPGTRLLVL.

This clonotype was recorded at least ten times. The CDR3 spells CASSSGLAELYNEQFF. In nucleotides, the CDR3 is TGTGCCAGCAGCTCCGGACTAGCGGAGCTTTACAATGAGCAGTTCTTC. This rearrangement joins TRBV7-2 to TRBJ2-1; 10 positions agree with TRBD2. The CDR3 has 16 residues. Trimming cost V 4 bases and J 4 bases; bases outside gene matches: 7. The V gene's germline CDR1 is SGHTA and CDR2 FQGNSA.

The chain carries TRBV5-5 and TRBJ1-5, with a possible D match to TRBD1 (6 bases). Germline V CDR1 and CDR2: SGHKS, YYEKEE (reference sequence). The CDR3 has 16 residues. V shed 0 bases and J shed 3 bases, with 13 bases lying between them. CDR3 in amino acids: CASSLGRGRTNQPQHF. DNA for the CDR3: TGTGCCAGCAGCTTGGGGCGGGGGCGGACCAATCAGCCCCAGCATTTT.

This clonotype showed up just once. The rearrangement links TRBV19 to TRBJ2-1; D perhaps matches TRBD2 (5 bases). Between the trimmed V and J ends, which lost 5 bases and 2 bases, there was a span of 13 bases. Looked up from germline, CDR1 is LNHDA and CDR2 is SQIVND (reference sequence). This CDR3 is 15 amino acids long. In DNA form, the CDR3 reads TGTGCCAGTAGTCTACTAGGTAGCACCTACAATGAGCAGTTCTTC. Encoded protein: CASSLLGSTYNEQFF.

The sample holds a few counts of this clonotype. This sequence joins TRBV12-5 and TRBJ1-1, with D uncertain. The V gene lost 6 bases and the J gene lost 1 base, with 15 bases spanning the gap. Germline CDR1 is LGHNT and CDR2 is FRNRAP. The CDR3 runs to 15 residues. The CDR3 nucleotides are TGTGCTAGTGGGCCGAATTCTACGCCGAACACTGAAGCTTTCTTT. Its translation is CASGPNSTPNTEAFF.

This clonotype was picked up a small number of times. The rearrangement links TRBV7-2 to TRBJ2-6; unclear D gene. Trimming left V 2 bases short and J 1 base short, with 12 bases between. CDR3 size: 17 residues. Germline V gives CDR1 SGHTA, CDR2 FQGNSA. The CDR3 loop is CASSLSAGKSGANVLTF. The CDR3 nucleotides read TGTGCCAGCAGCTTATCGGCAGGAAAGTCTGGGGCCAACGTCCTGACTTTC.

The rearrangement joins TRBV29-1 to TRBJ1-2, with TRBD1 identical over 8 bases. This CDR3 spans 15 amino acids. V lost 3 bases, J lost 3 bases, and 9 bases stayed unmatched. Germline V gives CDR1 SQVTM, CDR2 ANQGSEA. CDR3 residues: CSVDTVAGGDYGYTF. Here the CDR3 DNA reads TGCAGCGTTGATACGGTGGCAGGGGGCGACTATGGCTACACCTTC. The full variable domain, its missing parts supplied by reference TRBV29-1 and TRBJ1-2, is SAVISQKPSRDICQRGTSLTIQCQVDSQVTMMFWYRQQPGQSLTLIATANQGSEATYESGFVIDKFPISRPNLTFSTLTVSNMSPEDSSIYLCSVDTVAGGDYGYTFGSGTRLTVV.

The chain is built from TRBV6-6 and TRBJ1-1; D unclear. CDR3 length equals 13 residues. Germline V gene data show CDR1 as MNHNY and CDR2 as SVGAGI (reference sequence). Trimming stripped 5 bases from V and 5 bases from J, with 12 bases between. The CDR3 spells CASSALFRTEAFF. The CDR3 bases are TGTGCCAGCAGTGCTTTGTTTCGGACTGAAGCTTTCTTT.